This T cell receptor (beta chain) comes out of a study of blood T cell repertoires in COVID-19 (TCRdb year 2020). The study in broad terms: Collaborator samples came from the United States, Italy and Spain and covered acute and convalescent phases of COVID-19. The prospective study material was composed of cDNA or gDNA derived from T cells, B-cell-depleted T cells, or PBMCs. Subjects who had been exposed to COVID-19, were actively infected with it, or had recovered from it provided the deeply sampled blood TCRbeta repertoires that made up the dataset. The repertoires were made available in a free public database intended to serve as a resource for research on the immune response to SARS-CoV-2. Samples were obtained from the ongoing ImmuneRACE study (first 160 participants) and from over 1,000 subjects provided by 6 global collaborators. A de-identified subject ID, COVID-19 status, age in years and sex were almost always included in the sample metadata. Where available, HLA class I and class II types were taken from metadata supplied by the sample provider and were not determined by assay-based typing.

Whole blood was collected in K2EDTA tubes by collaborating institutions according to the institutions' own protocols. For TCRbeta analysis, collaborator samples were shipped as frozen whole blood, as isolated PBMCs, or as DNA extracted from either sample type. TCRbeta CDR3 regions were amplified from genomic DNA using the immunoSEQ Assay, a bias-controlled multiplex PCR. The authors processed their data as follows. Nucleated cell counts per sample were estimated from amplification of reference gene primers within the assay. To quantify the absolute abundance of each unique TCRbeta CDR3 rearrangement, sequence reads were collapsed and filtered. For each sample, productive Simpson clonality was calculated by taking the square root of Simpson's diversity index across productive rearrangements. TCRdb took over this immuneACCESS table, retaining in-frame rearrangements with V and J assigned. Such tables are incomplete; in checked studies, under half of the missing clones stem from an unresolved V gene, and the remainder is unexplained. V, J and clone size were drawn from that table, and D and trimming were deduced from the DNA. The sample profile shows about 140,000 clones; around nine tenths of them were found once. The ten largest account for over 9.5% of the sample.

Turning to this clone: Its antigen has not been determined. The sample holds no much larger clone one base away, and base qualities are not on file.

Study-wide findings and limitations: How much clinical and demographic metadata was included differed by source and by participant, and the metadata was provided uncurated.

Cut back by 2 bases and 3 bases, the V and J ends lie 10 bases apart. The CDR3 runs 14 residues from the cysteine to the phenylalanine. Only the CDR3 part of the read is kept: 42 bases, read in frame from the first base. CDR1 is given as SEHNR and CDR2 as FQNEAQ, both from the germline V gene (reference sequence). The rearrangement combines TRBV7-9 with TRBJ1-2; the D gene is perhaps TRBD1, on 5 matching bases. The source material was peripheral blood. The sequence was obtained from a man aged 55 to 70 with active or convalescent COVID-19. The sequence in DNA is TGTGCCAGCAGCTTACAGGGTGTTGACTATGGCTACACCTTC. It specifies CASSLQGVDYGYTF.